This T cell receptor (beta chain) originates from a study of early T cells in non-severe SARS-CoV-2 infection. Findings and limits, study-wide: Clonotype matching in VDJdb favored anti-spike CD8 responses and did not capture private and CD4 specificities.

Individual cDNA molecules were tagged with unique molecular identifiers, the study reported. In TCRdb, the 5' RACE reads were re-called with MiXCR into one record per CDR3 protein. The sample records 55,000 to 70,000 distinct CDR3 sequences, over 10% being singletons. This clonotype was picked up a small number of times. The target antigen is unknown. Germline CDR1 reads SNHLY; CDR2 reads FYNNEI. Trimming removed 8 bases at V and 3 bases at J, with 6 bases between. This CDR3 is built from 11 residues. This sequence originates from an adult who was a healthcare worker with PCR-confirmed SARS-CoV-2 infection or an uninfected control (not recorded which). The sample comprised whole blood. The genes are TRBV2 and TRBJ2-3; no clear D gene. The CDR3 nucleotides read TGTGCCAGCCTACTAACAGATACGCAGTATTTT. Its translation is CASLLTDTQYF.